A single T cell receptor (beta chain) is shown here with its context. Treg sorting used a CD4+CD25+CD127-/low gate. Semi-nested PCR with Nested Universal Primer A followed constant-region reverse priming of full-length variable regions. TCRdb redid the calling of the 5' RACE reads with MiXCR, one entry per CDR3 protein. The sample shows approximately 50,000 distinct CDR3 sequences, around 24% of them seen only once. Germline V CDR1 and CDR2: MGHDK, SYGVNS. V was trimmed by 3 bases and J by 8 bases, leaving 4 bases between them. This CDR3 is built from 11 residues. Sequenced: tumor-infiltrating Tregs sorted from the breast tumor. The gene calls are TRBV25-1 and TRBJ2-2; D is undetermined. This TCR came from a female donor with breast cancer. CDR3 in DNA: TGTGCCAGCAGTGAGGAGGGGGAGCTGTTTTTT. Protein: CASSEEGELFF.